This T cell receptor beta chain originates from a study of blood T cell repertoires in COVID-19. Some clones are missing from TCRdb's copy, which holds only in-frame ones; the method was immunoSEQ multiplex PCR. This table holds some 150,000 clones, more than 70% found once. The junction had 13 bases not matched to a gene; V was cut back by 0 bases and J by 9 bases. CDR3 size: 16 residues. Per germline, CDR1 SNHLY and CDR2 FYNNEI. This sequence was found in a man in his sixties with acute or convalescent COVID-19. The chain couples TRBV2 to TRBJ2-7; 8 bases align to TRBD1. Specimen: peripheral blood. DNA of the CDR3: TGTGCCAGCAGTGAAGCAGGAAGCAGGGGGCGAATGGGGCAGTACTTC. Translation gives CASSEAGSRGRMGQYF.